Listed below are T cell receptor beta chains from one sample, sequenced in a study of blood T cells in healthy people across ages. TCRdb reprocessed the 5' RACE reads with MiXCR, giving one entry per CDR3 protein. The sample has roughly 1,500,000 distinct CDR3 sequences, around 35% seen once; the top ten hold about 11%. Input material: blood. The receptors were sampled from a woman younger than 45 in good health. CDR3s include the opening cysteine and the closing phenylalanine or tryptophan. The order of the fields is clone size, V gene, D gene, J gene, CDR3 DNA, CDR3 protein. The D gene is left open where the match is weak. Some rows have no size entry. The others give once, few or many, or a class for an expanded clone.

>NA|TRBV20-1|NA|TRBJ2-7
TGCAGTGCTCACCCACTGGACTCCTACGAGCAGTACTTC
CSAHPLDSYEQYF
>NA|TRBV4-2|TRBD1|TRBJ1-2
TGTGCCAGCAGCCAGGGACAGATACACAGGGATTATGACTATGGCTACACCTTC
CASSQGQIHRDYDYGYTF
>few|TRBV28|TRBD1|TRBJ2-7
TGTGCCAGCAGCCCCCAAGCCGGACAGGGGATCTACGAGCAGTACTTC
CASSPQAGQGIYEQYF
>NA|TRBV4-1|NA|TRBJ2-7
TGCGCCAGCAGCCAAGAGAGAGATGTCCTCTCCTACGAGCAGTACTTC
CASSQERDVLSYEQYF
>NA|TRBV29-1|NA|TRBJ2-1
TGCAGCGTTGAAATCCCCGCGGTCAGCGAGTTGTACAATGAGCAGTTCTTC
CSVEIPAVSELYNEQFF
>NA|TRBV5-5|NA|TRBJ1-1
TGTGCCGGCAGTTTTCGGAGGGGAGGGGACACGGAAGCTTTCTTT
CAGSFRRGGDTEAFF
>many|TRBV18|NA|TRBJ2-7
TGTGCCAGCAGTCCAGGGGGACTCTACGAGCAGTACTTC
CASSPGGLYEQYF
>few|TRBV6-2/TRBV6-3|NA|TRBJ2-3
TGTGCCAGCAGTTACCTCTGGGTCGGAGATACGCAGTATTTT
CASSYLWVGDTQYF
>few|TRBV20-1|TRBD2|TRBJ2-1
TGCAGTGCTAGAGATCGTGCCAGACTAGCGGAATACGATGAGCAGTTCTTC
CSARDRARLAEYDEQFF
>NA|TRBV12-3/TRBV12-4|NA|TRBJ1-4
TGTGCCAGCAGTTTAGCACAAAAGGTGGGAGAAAAACTGTTTTTT
CASSLAQKVGEKLFF
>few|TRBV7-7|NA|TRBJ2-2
TGTGCCACGTATGAAGGGGTCTCGAGCGGGGAGCTGTTTTTT
CATYEGVSSGELFF
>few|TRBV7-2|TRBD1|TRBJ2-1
TGTGCCAGCAGCCGTCCCAAGGGTTGGGACAGGGCCTACAATGAGCAGTTCTTC
CASSRPKGWDRAYNEQFF
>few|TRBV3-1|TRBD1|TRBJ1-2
TGTGCCAGCAGCCCGACAGGGGGTGTATCTGGCTACACCTTC
CASSPTGGVSGYTF
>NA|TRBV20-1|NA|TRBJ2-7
TGCAGTGCACAGGCCCCTGGGGAGCAGTACTTC
CSAQAPGEQYF
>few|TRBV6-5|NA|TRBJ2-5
TGTGCCGGATGGGAGACCCAGTACTTC
CAGWETQYF
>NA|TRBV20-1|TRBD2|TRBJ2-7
TGCAGTGCGCCCGGACTAGCGGGGGGCCCCTACGAGCAGTACTTC
CSAPGLAGGPYEQYF
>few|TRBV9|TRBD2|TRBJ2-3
TGTGCCAGCACCCTAGCGGGGGGGGACCTGGATACGCAGTATTTT
CASTLAGGDLDTQYF
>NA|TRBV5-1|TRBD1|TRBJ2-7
TGCGCCAGCAGCTTGGCGGGTATAGCAGGGGGCTCCTACGAGCAGTACTTC
CASSLAGIAGGSYEQYF
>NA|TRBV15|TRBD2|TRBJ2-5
TGTGCCACCAGCAGAGGTAGCGGGAGGGGTGAGACCCAGTACTTC
CATSRGSGRGETQYF
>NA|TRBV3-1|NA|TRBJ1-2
TGTGCCAGCAGCCCGGACAGCTGGCATAATGGCTACACCTTC
CASSPDSWHNGYTF
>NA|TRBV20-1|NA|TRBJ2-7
TGCAGTGCTAGAGACTGGACGGACTCCTACGAGCAGTACTTC
CSARDWTDSYEQYF
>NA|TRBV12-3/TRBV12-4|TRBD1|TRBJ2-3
TGTGCCAGAGGGACAGCCAATACGAAGTATTTT
CARGTANTKYF
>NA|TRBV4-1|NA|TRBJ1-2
TGCGCCAGCAGCCAAGTTACGGGGCCGTATGGCTACACCTTC
CASSQVTGPYGYTF
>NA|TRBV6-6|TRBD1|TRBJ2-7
TGTGCCAGCAGTTGGGACAGAGTCTACGAGCAGTACTTC
CASSWDRVYEQYF
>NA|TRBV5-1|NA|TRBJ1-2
TGCGCCAGCAGCTTGGCCTGGGGTTCGGTTGGCTACACCTTC
CASSLAWGSVGYTF
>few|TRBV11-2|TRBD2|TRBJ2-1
TGTGCCAGCAGCACTTCAGGGCGGGGGGCCTACAATGAGCAGTTCTTC
CASSTSGRGAYNEQFF
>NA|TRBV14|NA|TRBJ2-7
TGTGCCAGCAGCCAAGATGACGTTTACTACGAGCAGTACTTC
CASSQDDVYYEQYF
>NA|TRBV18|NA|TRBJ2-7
TGTGCCAGCTCACTCGGACATAGCTTCTACGAGCAGTACTTC
CASSLGHSFYEQYF
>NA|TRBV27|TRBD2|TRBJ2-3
TGTGCCAGCAGTTTACCAAGACTAGCGATGGCAGATACGCAGTATTTT
CASSLPRLAMADTQYF
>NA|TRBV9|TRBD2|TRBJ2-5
TGTGCCAGCAGCTCAACTGCGCGGGGGCAAGAGACCCAGTACTTC
CASSSTARGQETQYF
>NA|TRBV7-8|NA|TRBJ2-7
TGTGCCAGCAGCTTAGAAAGTCCCGTGGGGTCCTACGAGCAGTACTTC
CASSLESPVGSYEQYF
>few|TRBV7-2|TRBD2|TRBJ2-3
TGTGCCAGCAGCAGACTAGCGGGGCACTACACAGATACGCAGTATTTT
CASSRLAGHYTDTQYF
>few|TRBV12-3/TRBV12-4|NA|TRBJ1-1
TGTGCCAGCAGTTTGCCCAGACTCCCCCAATCTGAAGCTTTCTTT
CASSLPRLPQSEAFF
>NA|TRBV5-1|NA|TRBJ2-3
TGCGCCAGCAGCACCCGCGAAGGGTGGGGCACAGATACGCAGTATTTT
CASSTREGWGTDTQYF
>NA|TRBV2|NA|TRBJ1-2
TGTGCCAGCAGTGAGAGGACAGTTGCAGGCTACACCTTC
CASSERTVAGYTF
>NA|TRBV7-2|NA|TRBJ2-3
TGTGCCAGCAGCCCAAGACCAACTAGGACCCAGTATTTT
CASSPRPTRTQYF
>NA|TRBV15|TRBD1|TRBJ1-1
TGTGCCACCAGCAGAGGGGACAGGGCGAACACTGAAGCTTTCTTT
CATSRGDRANTEAFF
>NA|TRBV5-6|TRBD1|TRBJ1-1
TGTGCCAGCAGCTTGGGGGACAGGGCTTACACTGAAGCTTTCTTT
CASSLGDRAYTEAFF
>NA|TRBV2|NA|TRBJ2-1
TGTGCCAGCAGTGAAGGTGGGGGGATCGAGCAGTTCTTC
CASSEGGGIEQFF
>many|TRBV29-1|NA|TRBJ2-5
TGCAGCGTTGAACCCCTGGGGGAGGGGGCTCGAGAGACCCAGTACTTC
CSVEPLGEGARETQYF
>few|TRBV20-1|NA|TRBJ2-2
TGCAGTGCTAGAGGGGAGTGGGGGTACGGGGAGCTGTTTTTT
CSARGEWGYGELFF
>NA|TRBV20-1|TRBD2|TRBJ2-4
TGCAGTGTAGCGGGAGGGGCTATAGCCAAAAACATTCAGTACTTC
CSVAGGAIAKNIQYF
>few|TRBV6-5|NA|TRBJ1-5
TGTGCCAGCAGTTACTCTGAGGATAGCAATCAGCCCCAGCATTTT
CASSYSEDSNQPQHF
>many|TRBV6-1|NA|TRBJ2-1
TGTGCCAGCTTGAGGGTCTCCTACAATGAGCAGTTCTTC
CASLRVSYNEQFF
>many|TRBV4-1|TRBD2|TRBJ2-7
TGCGCCAGCAGCCAACCGGGACTAGCGGGGGGGAGCCCAACCTACGAGCAGTACTTC
CASSQPGLAGGSPTYEQYF
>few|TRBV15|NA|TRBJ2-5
TGTGCCACCAGCAGAGAATCGGGGGCAGAGACCCAGTACTTC
CATSRESGAETQYF
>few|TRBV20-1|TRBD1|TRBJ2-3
TGCAGTGCTCGGTGGTGGACAGGGAGGCCTACAGATACGCAGTATTTT
CSARWWTGRPTDTQYF